Below are 24 T cell receptor beta chains sequenced from a single sample in a study of monozygotic twins with inflammatory bowel disease. TCRdb re-analyzed the 5' RACE reads; it lists each CDR3 protein once, without DNA. This table lists approximately 390,000 distinct CDR3 sequences. The sample consisted of blood. Source of these receptors: a human donor with ulcerative colitis or Crohn's disease, or a healthy co-twin of an affected twin (not recorded which).

The rearrangement joins TRBV29-1 to TRBJ2-5; the D gene TCRdb calls, TRBD1, cannot be checked with no DNA. The length of the CDR3 is 14 residues. Germline values: CDR1 SQVTM, CDR2 ANQGSEA. The CDR3 spells CSVEPTGGGETQYF. Full variable domain (outside the CDR3, taken from reference TRBV29-1 and TRBJ2-5): SAVISQKPSRDICQRGTSLTIQCQVDSQVTMMFWYRQQPGQSLTLIATANQGSEATYESGFVIDKFPISRPNLTFSTLTVSNMSPEDSSIYLCSVEPTGGGETQYFGPGTRLLVL.

This chain connects TRBV11-2 to TRBJ1-4; TCRdb names TRBD1, which stays unverified in the absence of DNA. Germline loops: CDR1 SGHAT, CDR2 FQNNGV. CDR3 length: 15 residues. The CDR3 sequence: CASSLGTAPNEKLFF.

The chain uses TRBV28 and TRBJ1-1; as DNA is missing, the TRBD1 call by TCRdb cannot be tested. This CDR3 is 12 amino acids long. The germline V gene has CDR1 MDHEN and CDR2 SYDVKM. This CDR3 is CASRRDSYEAFF.

The chain links TRBV5-1 to TRBJ1-1. CDR1 and CDR2 from the germline V gene are SGHRS and YFSETQ. The CDR3 is 13 amino acids. The CDR3 spells CASSTQLNTEAFF.

The V call is TRBV7-6, the J call TRBJ2-7; TCRdb's D gene call, TRBD2, goes unchecked for lack of DNA. Germline V gives CDR1 SGHVS, CDR2 FNYEAQ. The CDR3 is 15 residues long. This CDR3 is CASSLIAGAVAEQYF.

The chain has TRBV6-5 and TRBJ1-1; TCRdb reports TRBD1, a call that lacks DNA to check it against. This CDR3 spans 14 amino acids. CDR1 and CDR2 (germline): MNHEY, SVGAGI. The CDR3 sequence: CASSSLWEGTEAFF.

This sequence joins TRBV21-1 and TRBJ2-2; TCRdb picks TRBD2, but there is no DNA to check that call. TRBV21-1 is a documented pseudogene. There are 17 residues in the CDR3. The CDR3 here is CASSKVKREYNTGELFF.

The rearrangement links TRBV7-6 to TRBJ2-3. The CDR3 covers 13 residues. CDR1 is SGHVS and CDR2 is FNYEAQ in the germline V gene. The CDR3 is CASSQFEADTQYF.

The rearrangement uses TRBV6-1 and TRBJ1-6; TCRdb reports TRBD1, a call that lacks DNA to check it against. The CDR3 is 17 residues long. Per germline, CDR1 MNHNS and CDR2 SASEGT. The CDR3 sequence is CASSLFPLTGANSPLHF.

This chain connects TRBV7-2 to TRBJ2-7. CDR3 size: 13 residues. CDR1 SGHTA and CDR2 FQGNSA come from the germline V gene. The CDR3 spells CASSLEFGDEQYF.

CDR3 sequence: CASSLIVGRRGDYGYTF. The chain carries TRBV9 and TRBJ1-2; TCRdb's D call, TRBD1, is unchecked because there is no DNA. This CDR3 spans 17 amino acids. CDR1 and CDR2 from the germline V gene are SGDLS and YYNGEE.

The chain recombines TRBV15 with TRBJ1-1. This CDR3 comprises 12 residues. Germline lookup yields CDR1 LNHNV and CDR2 YYDKDF (reference sequence). The CDR3 here is CATSRDFTEAFF.

This chain uses TRBV20-1 with TRBJ1-5. The CDR3 is 16 residues long. CDR1 and CDR2 (germline): DFQATT, SNEGSKA (reference sequence). The CDR3 here is CSVGLPNLYSNQPQHF.

The chain joins TRBV28 to TRBJ2-7; TCRdb gives TRBD1 as the D gene, but with no DNA this cannot be confirmed. The CDR3 runs 17 residues. Germline V gives CDR1 MDHEN, CDR2 SYDVKM. CDR3: CASSLGGGLGRPFEQYF.

The chain carries TRBV6-1 and TRBJ2-3; TCRdb's D call of TRBD1 is untestable without DNA. This CDR3 is built from 16 residues. Germline values: CDR1 MNHNS, CDR2 SASEGT. The CDR3 sequence: CASSREQAARTDTQYF.

The V gene is TRBV20-1, the J gene TRBJ2-2; TCRdb's D call, TRBD2, is unchecked because there is no DNA. The V gene's germline CDR1 is DFQATT and CDR2 SNEGSKA (reference sequence). This CDR3 spans 17 amino acids. The CDR3 sequence: CSAGGLAGTANTGELFF.

This chain connects TRBV30 to TRBJ1-2; TCRdb gives TRBD1 as the D gene, but with no DNA this cannot be confirmed. Germline CDR1 is GTSNPN and CDR2 is SVGIG (reference sequence). CDR3 length equals 12 residues. CDR3 loop: CAWSPNTGGYTF.

V is TRBV20-1 and J is TRBJ2-1. CDR1 and CDR2 from the germline V gene are DFQATT and SNEGSKA (reference sequence). The CDR3 extends over 14 amino acids. The CDR3 sequence is CSARPLFDNNEQFF.

The V gene is TRBV20-1, the J gene TRBJ2-2. CDR1 is DFQATT and CDR2 is SNEGSKA in the germline V gene (reference sequence). The CDR3 runs to 12 residues. CDR3 amino acids: CSVFPNTGELFF.

The chain joins TRBV6-1 to TRBJ2-7; without DNA, the TCRdb call of TRBD1 cannot be checked. CDR1 is MNHNS, CDR2 SASEGT, per germline. CDR3 length: 13 residues. This CDR3 reads CASKGAGGYEQYF.

The V call is TRBV20-1, the J call TRBJ2-2. The CDR3 extends over 13 amino acids. The V gene's germline CDR1 is DFQATT and CDR2 SNEGSKA (reference sequence). Here the CDR3 reads CSARSRNTGELFF.

The chain uses TRBV18 and TRBJ1-3; as DNA is missing, the TRBD1 call by TCRdb cannot be tested. The CDR3 loop spans 14 amino acids. The germline CDR1 and CDR2 sequences are KGHSH and LQKENI. The CDR3 region is CASSPQGFRNTIYF.

V usage is TRBV6-2 or TRBV6-3 and J usage is TRBJ1-5; absent DNA, TCRdb's TRBD1 call cannot be checked. The germline gives CDR1 MNHEY, CDR2 SVGEGT. There are 15 residues in the CDR3. CDR3 residues: CASSWGRQGNQPQHF.

The chain has TRBV20-1 and TRBJ2-1; TCRdb calls TRBD1, which cannot be checked without DNA. The CDR3 spans 15 residues. Germline V gives CDR1 DFQATT, CDR2 SNEGSKA (reference sequence). The CDR3 loop reads CSASSGNRGHNEQFF.